A selection of T cell receptor beta chains follows, all from one sample in a study of regulatory T cells in long-lasting Graves disease. TCRdb recomputed calls from the multiplex PCR reads with MiXCR, one row per CDR3 protein. The sample carries 650,000 to 850,000 distinct CDR3 sequences, around 30% recorded once. The material sequenced was peripheral blood mononuclear cells (PBMCs), taken when the disease was refractory, from a patient treated with antithyroid drugs. These receptors were taken from a female donor with Graves disease. Both conserved end residues are part of each CDR3. D genes are given only for firm matches.

D gene: .; V gene: TRBV7-9; J gene: TRBJ2-7; CDR3 protein: CASSPDEWGAQYF
D gene: .; V gene: TRBV13; J gene: TRBJ1-5; CDR3 protein: CASSIRTEYSNQPQHF
D gene: .; V gene: TRBV6-2/TRBV6-3; J gene: TRBJ2-7; CDR3 protein: CASSYEGFTYEQYF
D gene: .; V gene: TRBV10-1; J gene: TRBJ2-2; CDR3 protein: CASSGSYTGELFF
D gene: .; V gene: TRBV10-1; J gene: TRBJ2-7; CDR3 protein: CASSEWSGGHYEQYF
D gene: .; V gene: TRBV28; J gene: TRBJ1-2; CDR3 protein: CASSPPGPEVLWGYTF
D gene: TRBD1; V gene: TRBV29-1; J gene: TRBJ1-2; CDR3 protein: CSVGSTGWLHGCTF
D gene: .; V gene: TRBV28; J gene: TRBJ2-2; CDR3 protein: CASSHTGTFGELFF
D gene: .; V gene: TRBV7-9; J gene: TRBJ1-2; CDR3 protein: CASSLARAGSNGYTF
D gene: .; V gene: TRBV30; J gene: TRBJ2-5; CDR3 protein: CAWRPTMFEATQYF
D gene: .; V gene: TRBV7-2; J gene: TRBJ1-1; CDR3 protein: CASSANPLNPMNTEALF
D gene: TRBD2; V gene: TRBV12-3/TRBV12-4; J gene: TRBJ2-5; CDR3 protein: CASTMTSGSQETQYF
D gene: .; V gene: TRBV12-3/TRBV12-4; J gene: TRBJ1-5; CDR3 protein: CASSLAMSDWSNQPQHF
D gene: .; V gene: TRBV6-6; J gene: TRBJ1-5; CDR3 protein: CASSYSPGPRSNQPQHF
D gene: TRBD2; V gene: TRBV5-5; J gene: TRBJ2-7; CDR3 protein: CASSLVLAGVLEQHF
D gene: TRBD2; V gene: TRBV5-4; J gene: TRBJ2-7; CDR3 protein: CASSLDLVSGSYEQYF
D gene: .; V gene: TRBV28; J gene: TRBJ1-2; CDR3 protein: CASSLPAEVGGYTF
D gene: .; V gene: TRBV28; J gene: TRBJ1-1; CDR3 protein: CASSKSTGLNTEAFF
D gene: TRBD2; V gene: TRBV7-9; J gene: TRBJ2-2; CDR3 protein: CAATSGSTGELFF
D gene: .; V gene: TRBV5-4; J gene: TRBJ2-3; CDR3 protein: CASSSGGVTDTQYF
D gene: TRBD1; V gene: TRBV28; J gene: TRBJ1-5; CDR3 protein: CASREPGQGIHQPQHF
D gene: .; V gene: TRBV19; J gene: TRBJ2-7; CDR3 protein: CASRLISVSGEQYF
D gene: TRBD1; V gene: TRBV28; J gene: TRBJ1-1; CDR3 protein: CASSLFQGGAFF
D gene: TRBD1; V gene: TRBV7-2; J gene: TRBJ1-4; CDR3 protein: CASSYTGDLRKLFF
D gene: .; V gene: TRBV19; J gene: TRBJ2-2; CDR3 protein: CASSLRQGELFF
D gene: .; V gene: TRBV11-2; J gene: TRBJ1-1; CDR3 protein: CASSSRVDTEAFF
D gene: TRBD1; V gene: TRBV12-5; J gene: TRBJ1-2; CDR3 protein: CASALTGDYGYTF
D gene: .; V gene: TRBV24-1; J gene: TRBJ1-2; CDR3 protein: CATSGEQGDGNYGYTF
D gene: TRBD1; V gene: TRBV5-1; J gene: TRBJ1-2; CDR3 protein: CASSWGTGHNYGYTF
D gene: TRBD1; V gene: TRBV12-3/TRBV12-4; J gene: TRBJ1-1; CDR3 protein: CASTLTLVQGVTEAFF
D gene: TRBD1; V gene: TRBV6-1; J gene: TRBJ1-2; CDR3 protein: CASSDRQGRDSYTF
D gene: TRBD2; V gene: TRBV9; J gene: TRBJ2-1; CDR3 protein: CASSELAGGADEQFF
D gene: .; V gene: TRBV2; J gene: TRBJ1-2; CDR3 protein: CASIANPTGYYGYTF
D gene: .; V gene: TRBV28; J gene: TRBJ1-1; CDR3 protein: CASSRDIDTEAFF
D gene: TRBD1; V gene: TRBV6-2/TRBV6-3; J gene: TRBJ1-2; CDR3 protein: CASRLGQLYGYTF